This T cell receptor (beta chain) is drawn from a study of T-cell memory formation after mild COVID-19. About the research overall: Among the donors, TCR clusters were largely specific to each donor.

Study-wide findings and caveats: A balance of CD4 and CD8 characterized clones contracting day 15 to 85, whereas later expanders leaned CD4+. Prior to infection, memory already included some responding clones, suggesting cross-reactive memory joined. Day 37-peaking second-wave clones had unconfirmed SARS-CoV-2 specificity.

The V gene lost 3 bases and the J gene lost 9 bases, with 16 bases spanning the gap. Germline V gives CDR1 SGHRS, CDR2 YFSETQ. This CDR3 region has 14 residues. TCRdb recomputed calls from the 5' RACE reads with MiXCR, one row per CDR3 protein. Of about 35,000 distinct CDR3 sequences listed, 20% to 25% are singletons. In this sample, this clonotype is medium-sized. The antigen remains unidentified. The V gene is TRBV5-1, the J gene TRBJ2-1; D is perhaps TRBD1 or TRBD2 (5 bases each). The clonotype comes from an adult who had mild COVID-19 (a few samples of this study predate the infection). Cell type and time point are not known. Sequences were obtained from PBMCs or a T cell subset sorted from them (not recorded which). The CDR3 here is CASSYGPSRGEQFF. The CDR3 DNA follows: TGCGCCAGCAGCTACGGACCGTCGAGGGGTGAGCAGTTCTTC.